This TCR beta chain was recovered during a study of blood T cell repertoires in COVID-19. Method: immunoSEQ multiplex PCR; TCRdb's copy keeps in-frame clones and lacks some. Of 270,000 or so clones in the sample, 86% were seen once. The CDR3 length is 14 residues. Germline lookup yields CDR1 SGHVS and CDR2 FQNEAQ. The V gene lost 5 bases and the J gene lost 1 base, with 11 bases spanning the gap. This clone has only one observation. The chain is built from TRBV7-8 and TRBJ2-5; no definite D call. The specimen sequenced was peripheral blood. This sequence was found in a woman in her thirties with active or convalescent COVID-19. The CDR3, as DNA: TGTGCCAGCAGCCAACACGAACCCCAAGAGACCCAGTACTTC. It encodes CASSQHEPQETQYF. The variable domain in full, with the rest retrieved from reference TRBV7-8 and TRBJ2-5, is GAGVSQSPRYKVAKRGQDVALRCDPISGHVSLFWYQQALGQGPEFLTYFQNEAQLDKSGLPSDRFFAERPEGSVSTLKIQRTQQEDSAVYLCASSQHEPQETQYFGPGTRLLVL.